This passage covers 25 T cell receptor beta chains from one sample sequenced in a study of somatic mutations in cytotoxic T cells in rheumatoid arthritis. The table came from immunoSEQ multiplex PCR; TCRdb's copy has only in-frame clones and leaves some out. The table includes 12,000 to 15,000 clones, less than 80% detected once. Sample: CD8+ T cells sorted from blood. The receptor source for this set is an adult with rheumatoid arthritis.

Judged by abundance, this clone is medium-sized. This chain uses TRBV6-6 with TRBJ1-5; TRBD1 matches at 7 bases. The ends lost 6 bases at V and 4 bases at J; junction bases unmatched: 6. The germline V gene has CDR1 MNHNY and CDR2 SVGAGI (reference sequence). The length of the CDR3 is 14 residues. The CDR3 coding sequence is TGTGCCAGCAGCCCCGGGACAGAGAATCAGCCCCAGCATTTT. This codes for CASSPGTENQPQHF.

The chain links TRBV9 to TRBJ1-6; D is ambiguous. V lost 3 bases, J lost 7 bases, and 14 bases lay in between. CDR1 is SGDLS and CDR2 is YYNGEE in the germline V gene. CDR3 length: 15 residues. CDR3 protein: CASSEAGPPNSPLHF. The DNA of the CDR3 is TGTGCCAGCAGCGAAGCCGGGCCGCCAAATTCACCCCTCCACTTT.

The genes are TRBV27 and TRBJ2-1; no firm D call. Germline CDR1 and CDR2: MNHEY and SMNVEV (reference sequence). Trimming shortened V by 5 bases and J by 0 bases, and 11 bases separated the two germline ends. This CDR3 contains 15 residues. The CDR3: CASSPASSSYNEQFF. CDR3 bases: TGTGCCAGCAGTCCTGCCAGTAGCTCCTACAATGAGCAGTTCTTC.

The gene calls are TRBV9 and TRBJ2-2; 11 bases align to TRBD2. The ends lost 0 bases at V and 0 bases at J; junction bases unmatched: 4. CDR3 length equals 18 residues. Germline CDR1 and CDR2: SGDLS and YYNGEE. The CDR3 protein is CASSVGLAGGPNTGELFF. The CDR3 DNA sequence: TGTGCCAGCAGCGTAGGCCTAGCGGGGGGCCCGAACACCGGGGAGCTGTTTTTT.

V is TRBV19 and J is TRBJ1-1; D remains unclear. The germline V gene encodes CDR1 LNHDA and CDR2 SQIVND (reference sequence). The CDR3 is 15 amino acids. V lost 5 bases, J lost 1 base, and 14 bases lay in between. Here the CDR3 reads CASSPFSGANTEAFF. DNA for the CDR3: TGTGCCAGTAGTCCCTTTTCCGGAGCGAACACTGAAGCTTTCTTT. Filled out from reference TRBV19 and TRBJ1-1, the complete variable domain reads DGGITQSPKYLFRKEGQNVTLSCEQNLNHDAMYWYRQDPGQGLRLIYYSQIVNDFQKGDIAEGYSVSREKKESFPLTVTSAQKNPTAFYLCASSPFSGANTEAFFGQGTRLTVV.

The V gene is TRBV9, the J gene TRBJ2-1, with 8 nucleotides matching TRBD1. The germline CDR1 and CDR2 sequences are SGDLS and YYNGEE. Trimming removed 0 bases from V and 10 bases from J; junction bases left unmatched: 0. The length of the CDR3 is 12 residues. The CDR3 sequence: CASSVGTGEQFF. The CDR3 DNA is TGTGCCAGCAGCGTAGGGACAGGGGAGCAGTTCTTC.

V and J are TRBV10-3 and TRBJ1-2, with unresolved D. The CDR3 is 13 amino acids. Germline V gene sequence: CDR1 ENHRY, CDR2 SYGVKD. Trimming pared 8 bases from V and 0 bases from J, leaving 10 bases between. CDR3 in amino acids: CAIRTEANYGYTF. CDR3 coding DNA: TGTGCCATCCGGACTGAAGCTAACTATGGCTACACCTTC.

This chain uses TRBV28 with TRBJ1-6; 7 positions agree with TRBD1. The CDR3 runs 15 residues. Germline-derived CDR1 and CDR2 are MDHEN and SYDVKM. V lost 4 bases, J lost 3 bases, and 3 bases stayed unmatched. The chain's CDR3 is CASSSGGGYNSPLHF. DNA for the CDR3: TGTGCCAGCAGTTCAGGGGGGGGCTATAATTCACCCCTCCACTTT.

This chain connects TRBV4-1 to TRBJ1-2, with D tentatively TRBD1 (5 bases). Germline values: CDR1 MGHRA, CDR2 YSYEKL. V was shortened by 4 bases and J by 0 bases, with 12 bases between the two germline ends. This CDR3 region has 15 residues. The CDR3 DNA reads TGCGCCAGCAGCCCCCGGCAGGGAGCTAACTATGGCTACACCTTC. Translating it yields CASSPRQGANYGYTF.

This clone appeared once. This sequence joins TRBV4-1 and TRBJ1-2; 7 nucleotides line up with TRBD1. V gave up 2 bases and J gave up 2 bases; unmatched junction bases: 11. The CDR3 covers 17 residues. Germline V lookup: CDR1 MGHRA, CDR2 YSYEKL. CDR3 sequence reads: CASSQWASGGGNYGYTF. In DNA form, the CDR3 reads TGCGCCAGCAGCCAATGGGCCTCAGGGGGGGGAAACTATGGCTACACCTTC.

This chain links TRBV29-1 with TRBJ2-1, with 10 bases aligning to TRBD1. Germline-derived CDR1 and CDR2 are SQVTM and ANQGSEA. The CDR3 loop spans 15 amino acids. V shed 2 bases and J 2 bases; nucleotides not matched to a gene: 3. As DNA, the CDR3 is TGCAGCGTTGAACCGGGACAGGGGCCCTACAATGAGCAGTTCTTC. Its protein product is CSVEPGQGPYNEQFF.

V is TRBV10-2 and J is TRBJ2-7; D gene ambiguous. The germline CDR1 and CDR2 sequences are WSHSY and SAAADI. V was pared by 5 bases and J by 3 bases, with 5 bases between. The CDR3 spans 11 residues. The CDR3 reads CASSSSYEQYF. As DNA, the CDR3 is TGCGCCAGCAGTTCTAGCTACGAGCAGTACTTC.

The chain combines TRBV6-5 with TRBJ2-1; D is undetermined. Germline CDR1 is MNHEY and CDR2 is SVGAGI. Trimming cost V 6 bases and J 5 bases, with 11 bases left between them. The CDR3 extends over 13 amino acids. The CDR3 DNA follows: TGTGCCAGCAGCCCCACAACCAACAATGAGCAGTTCTTC. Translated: CASSPTTNNEQFF.

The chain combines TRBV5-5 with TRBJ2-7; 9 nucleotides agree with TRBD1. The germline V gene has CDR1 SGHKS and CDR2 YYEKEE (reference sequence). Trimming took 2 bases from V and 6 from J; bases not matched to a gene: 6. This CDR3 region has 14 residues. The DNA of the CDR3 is TGTGCCAGCAGCTTTGGACAGGGGAGAATCGAGCAGTACTTC. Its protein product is CASSFGQGRIEQYF.

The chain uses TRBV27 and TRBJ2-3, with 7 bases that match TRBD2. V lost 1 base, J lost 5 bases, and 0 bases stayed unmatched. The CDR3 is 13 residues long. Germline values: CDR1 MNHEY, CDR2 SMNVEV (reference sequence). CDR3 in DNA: TGTGCCAGCAGTTTATGGGGGGGAGATACGCAGTATTTT. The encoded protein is CASSLWGGDTQYF.

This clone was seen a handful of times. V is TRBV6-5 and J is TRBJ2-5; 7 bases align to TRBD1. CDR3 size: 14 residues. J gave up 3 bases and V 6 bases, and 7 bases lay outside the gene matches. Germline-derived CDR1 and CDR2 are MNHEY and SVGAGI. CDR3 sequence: CASSIDRDEETQYF. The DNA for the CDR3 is TGTGCCAGCAGCATTGACAGGGACGAAGAGACCCAGTACTTC.

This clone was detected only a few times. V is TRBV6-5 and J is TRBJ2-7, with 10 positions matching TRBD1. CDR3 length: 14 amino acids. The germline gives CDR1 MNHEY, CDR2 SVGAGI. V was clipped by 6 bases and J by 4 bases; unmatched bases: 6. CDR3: CASRETGGTYEQYF. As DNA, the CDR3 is TGTGCCAGCAGGGAGACAGGGGGCACTTACGAGCAGTACTTC.

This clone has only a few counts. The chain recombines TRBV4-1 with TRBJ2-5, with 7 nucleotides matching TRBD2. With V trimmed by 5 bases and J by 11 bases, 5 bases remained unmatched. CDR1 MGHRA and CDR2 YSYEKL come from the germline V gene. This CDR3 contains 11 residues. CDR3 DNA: TGCGCCAGCAGCTGGGGGGGACTTCAGTACTTC. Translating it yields CASSWGGLQYF.

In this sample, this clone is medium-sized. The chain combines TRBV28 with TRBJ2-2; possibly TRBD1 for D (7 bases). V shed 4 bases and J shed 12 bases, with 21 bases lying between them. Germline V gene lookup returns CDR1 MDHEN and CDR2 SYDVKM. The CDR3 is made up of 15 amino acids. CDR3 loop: CASSSARDSGPKLFF. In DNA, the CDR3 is TGTGCCAGCAGTTCCGCCCGGGACAGCGGGCCCAAGCTGTTTTTT.

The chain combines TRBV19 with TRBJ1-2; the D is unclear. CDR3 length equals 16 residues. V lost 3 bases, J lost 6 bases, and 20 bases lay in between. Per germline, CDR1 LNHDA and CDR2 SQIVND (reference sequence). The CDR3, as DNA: TGTGCCAGTAGTATGCAGAGGTCCGGAGTATTGGATGGCTACACCTTC. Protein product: CASSMQRSGVLDGYTF.

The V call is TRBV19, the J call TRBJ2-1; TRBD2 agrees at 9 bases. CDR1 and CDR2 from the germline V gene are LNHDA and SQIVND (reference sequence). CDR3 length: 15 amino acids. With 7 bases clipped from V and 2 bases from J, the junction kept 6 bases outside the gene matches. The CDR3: CASTSVAGAYNEQFF. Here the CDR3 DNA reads TGTGCCAGTACTTCCGTAGCGGGGGCCTACAATGAGCAGTTCTTC.

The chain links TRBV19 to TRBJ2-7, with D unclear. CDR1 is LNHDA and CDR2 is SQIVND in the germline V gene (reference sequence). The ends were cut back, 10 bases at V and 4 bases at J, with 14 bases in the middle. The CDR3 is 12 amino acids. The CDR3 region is CATRSFRYEQYF. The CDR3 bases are TGTGCCACTCGGTCATTTAGGTACGAGCAGTACTTC. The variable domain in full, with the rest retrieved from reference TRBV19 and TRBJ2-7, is DGGITQSPKYLFRKEGQNVTLSCEQNLNHDAMYWYRQDPGQGLRLIYYSQIVNDFQKGDIAEGYSVSREKKESFPLTVTSAQKNPTAFYLCATRSFRYEQYFGPGTRLTVT.

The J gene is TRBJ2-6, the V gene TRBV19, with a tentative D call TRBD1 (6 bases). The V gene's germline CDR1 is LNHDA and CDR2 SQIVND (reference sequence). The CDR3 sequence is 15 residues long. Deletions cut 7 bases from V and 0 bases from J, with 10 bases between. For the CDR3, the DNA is TGTGCCAGTAAAAGGGGGTACTCTGGGGCCAACGTCCTGACTTTC. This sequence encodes CASKRGYSGANVLTF.

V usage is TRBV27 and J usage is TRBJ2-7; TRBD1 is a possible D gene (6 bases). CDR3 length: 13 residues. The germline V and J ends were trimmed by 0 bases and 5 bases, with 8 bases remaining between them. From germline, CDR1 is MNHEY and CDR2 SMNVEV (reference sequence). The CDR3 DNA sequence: TGTGCCAGCAGTTTATCAGGGGGTAACGAGCAGTACTTC. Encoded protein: CASSLSGGNEQYF.

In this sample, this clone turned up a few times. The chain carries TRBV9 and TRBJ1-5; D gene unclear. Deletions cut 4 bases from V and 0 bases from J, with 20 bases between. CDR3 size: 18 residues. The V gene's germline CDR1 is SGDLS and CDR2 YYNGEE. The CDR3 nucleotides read TGTGCCAGCAGCCCCGGGGAAGCTATTCGGTATAGCAATCAGCCCCAGCATTTT. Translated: CASSPGEAIRYSNQPQHF.